This T cell receptor (beta chain) was captured in a study of blood T cell repertoires in COVID-19. The CDR3 runs 12 residues. Measured with immunoSEQ multiplex PCR; TCRdb has only the in-frame clones, and not every one. The table lists some 110,000 clones, more than 75% of them singletons, with approximately 1.5% in the top ten. The sequencing sample was made of peripheral blood. This clonotype originated in a middle-aged man with acute or convalescent COVID-19. The rearrangement links TRBV21-1 to TRBJ2-3; the listed D gene, TRBD1, was not tested against the DNA. TRBV21-1 is tagged as a pseudogene. The CDR3: CASSKWPPPQYF. CDR3 sequence (DNA): TGTGCCAGCAGCAAATGGCCACCTCCGCAGTATTTT.